The clone carrying this T cell receptor (beta chain) was seen more than once but under ten times. In the authors' methods: Quantification of nucleated cells was approximated via reference gene primer amplification. TCRdb's copy holds only in-frame clones and misses some; the assay was immunoSEQ multiplex PCR. That table supplies the V and J calls and clone size; D and trimming were determined from the DNA. The sample shows around 200,000 clones, about four fifths of them seen only once. The data derive from a study of blood T cell repertoires in COVID-19. The overall study: Acute-phase and convalescent COVID-19 samples originated in the United States, Italy and Spain. Nucleic acid was either cDNA or gDNA, and it came from T cells, B-cell-depleted T cells, or PBMCs.

Trimming took 5 bases from V and 5 from J, leaving 22 bases between them. CDR3 size: 16 residues. The V gene's germline CDR1 is GTSNPN and CDR2 SVGIG (reference sequence). Material: peripheral blood. The origin of this receptor is a woman of 80 years or more with acute or convalescent COVID-19. The chain joins TRBV30 to TRBJ1-5, with D hard to call. CDR3 nucleotide sequence: TGTGCCTGGGGTATTCGTGGAGGGCAGCGAGATCAGCCCCAGCATTTT. Protein sequence: CAWGIRGGQRDQPQHF.